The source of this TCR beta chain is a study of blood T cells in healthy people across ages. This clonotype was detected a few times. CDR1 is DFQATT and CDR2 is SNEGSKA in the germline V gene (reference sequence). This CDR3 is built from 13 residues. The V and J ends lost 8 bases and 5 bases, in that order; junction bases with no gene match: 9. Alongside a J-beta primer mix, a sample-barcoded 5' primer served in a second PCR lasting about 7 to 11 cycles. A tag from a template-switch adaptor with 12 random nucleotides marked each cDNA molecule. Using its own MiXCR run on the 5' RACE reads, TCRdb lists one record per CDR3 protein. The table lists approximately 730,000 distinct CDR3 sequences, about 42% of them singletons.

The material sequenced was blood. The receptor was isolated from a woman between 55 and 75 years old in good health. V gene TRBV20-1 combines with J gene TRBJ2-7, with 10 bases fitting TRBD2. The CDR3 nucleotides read TGCAGTACTCATCCCGGGACTAGCGACGAGCAGTACTTC. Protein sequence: CSTHPGTSDEQYF.